The clone carrying this T cell receptor (beta chain) was recorded at least ten times. Its antigen is as yet unknown. Criteria for exclusion of patients were uncontrolled infection, other autoimmune disease, pregnancy or lactation. From approximately 9.5 ml of fresh peripheral blood, PBMCs were isolated. The data are from a study of T cells in Graves' hyperthyroidism and ophthalmopathy. Points from the study as a whole: Most thyroid clonotypes that were expanded above 0.001 also turned up in blood. By a 13 V-J model, ophthalmopathy was set apart from stable hyperthyroidism.

The source material, RNA transcripts, was used to amplify TCR beta CDR3 regions. RT-PCR in the first round (using the HTBI primer set) targeted the TCR CDR3. TCRdb fed the multiplex PCR reads into MiXCR, producing one record per CDR3 protein. The table lists about 160,000 distinct CDR3 sequences, approximately 9% of them singletons. The CDR3 runs 12 residues. Trimming took 6 bases from V and 2 from J; bases not matched to a gene: 2. CDR1 is SGHDT, CDR2 YYEEEE, per germline. The specimen was blood. This sequence was found in a young woman with Graves' hyperthyroidism that later progressed to Graves' ophthalmopathy. The rearrangement links TRBV5-6 to TRBJ2-7; the match to TRBD1 covers 7 bases. The CDR3 spells CASMDRTYEQYF. The CDR3 DNA reads as TGTGCCAGCATGGACAGGACCTACGAGCAGTACTTC.